One sample yielded the 27 T cell receptor beta chains listed below, sequenced in a study of beta chain features in type 1 diabetes. Since all of the isolated RNA was reverse transcribed, expressed TCRB transcripts were what got sequenced. TCRdb keeps only in-frame clones here, not all; method: immunoSEQ multiplex PCR. The repertoire has a few hundred thousand clones, approximately 13% of them found once; the top ten carry approximately 0.038%. Sequencing was performed on naive CD4+ T cells from blood. Every receptor here comes from a man aged 25-45 years in good health.

This clone was detected only a few times. The CDR3 DNA sequence: TGTGCCAGCAGCTCGAGGGGGACCGGGGAGCTGTTTTTT. Translation gives CASSSRGTGELFF. The rearrangement joins TRBV5-6 to TRBJ2-2, with D possibly TRBD1 on 6 matching bases. V was trimmed by 3 bases and J by 5 bases, leaving 8 bases between them. Looked up from germline, CDR1 is SGHDT and CDR2 is YYEEEE. The length of the CDR3 is 13 residues.

The V call is TRBV5-4, the J call TRBJ1-2; no reliable D call. Looked up from germline, CDR1 is SGHNT and CDR2 is YYREEE (reference sequence). The CDR3 length is 15 residues. Trimming removed 4 bases from V and 3 bases from J, with 16 bases in between. CDR3 in amino acids: CASSPSAGTDYGYTF. For the CDR3, the DNA is TGTGCCAGCAGCCCGTCTGCAGGCACCGACTATGGCTACACCTTC.

The sample holds a few counts of this clone. This chain links TRBV5-1 with TRBJ2-3, with 10 bases identical to TRBD2. The CDR3 has 16 amino acids. The germline V gene has CDR1 SGHRS and CDR2 YFSETQ. V gave up 2 bases and J gave up 4 bases; unmatched junction bases: 7. CDR3 in DNA: TGCGCCAGCAGCTTCGCTAGCGGGAGTGGGGCAGATACGCAGTATTTT. It is translated as CASSFASGSGADTQYF.

The V and J genes are TRBV12-5 and TRBJ1-6; TRBD1 might be the D (5 bases). This CDR3 contains 17 residues. Trimming pared 0 bases from V and 9 bases from J, leaving 18 bases between. Germline loops: CDR1 LGHNT, CDR2 FRNRAP. CDR3 sequence (DNA): TGTGCTAGTGGTTTGGTAGGATGGGACGGAGTAGGTTCACCCCTCCACTTT. It is translated as CASGLVGWDGVGSPLHF.

About this clone: In the same sample, other DNA sequences code for this CDR3. The CDR3 DNA sequence: TGCAGCGTTGTGGGAGCCCATGGCTACACCTTC. It codes for CSVVGAHGYTF. This sequence joins TRBV29-1 and TRBJ1-2; D is undetermined. Trimming pared 4 bases from V and 6 bases from J, leaving 9 bases between. Germline CDR1 and CDR2: SQVTM and ANQGSEA. CDR3 length equals 11 residues.

This rearrangement joins TRBV2 to TRBJ1-6, with TRBD1 as a possible D gene (5 bases). Germline V gives CDR1 SNHLY, CDR2 FYNNEI. The CDR3 loop spans 13 amino acids. The V gene lost 6 bases and the J gene lost 7 bases, with 10 bases spanning the gap. CDR3 in amino acids: CASSGDGNSPLHF. The CDR3 bases are TGTGCCAGCAGCGGGGACGGGAATTCACCCCTCCACTTT.

This clone was observed a handful of times. V and J are TRBV25-1 and TRBJ2-5, with unresolved D. V was pared by 2 bases and J by 0 bases, with 16 bases between. Germline assignment: CDR1 MGHDK and CDR2 SYGVNS. The CDR3 sequence is 17 residues long. CDR3 sequence reads: CASSENPLSWYQETQYF. The CDR3 nucleotides read TGTGCCAGCAGTGAAAATCCCCTCAGTTGGTACCAAGAGACCCAGTACTTC.

This clone has a handful of counts. V gene TRBV25-1 combines with J gene TRBJ2-5; 9 bases line up with TRBD1. The J call may be faulty, since TRBJ2-7 better matches the DNA end. CDR3 length: 16 residues. From germline, CDR1 is MGHDK and CDR2 SYGVNS. CDR3 sequence: CASSFHDRDRVFEQYF. The CDR3 DNA reads TGTGCCAGCAGTTTTCATGACCGGGACAGGGTCTTCGAGCAGTACTTC.

V gene TRBV13 combines with J gene TRBJ2-3; D is perhaps TRBD1 (6 bases). The CDR3 loop spans 15 amino acids. Looked up from germline, CDR1 is PRHDT and CDR2 is FYEKMQ (reference sequence). V was pared by 3 bases and J by 2 bases, with 12 bases between. The CDR3 region has the DNA TGTGCCAGCAGCTTCAGGGGACAAATCACAGATACGCAGTATTTT. Translation gives CASSFRGQITDTQYF.

The CDR3 is CASSQGLAFRYTDTQYF. CDR3 coding DNA: TGTGCCAGCAGCCAAGGCCTAGCTTTTAGGTACACAGATACGCAGTATTTT. V usage is TRBV14 and J usage is TRBJ2-3; TRBD2 might be the D (5 bases). CDR1 SGHDN and CDR2 FVKESK come from the germline V gene. There are 17 residues in the CDR3. The V gene lost 1 base and the J gene lost 2 bases, with 16 bases spanning the gap.

The V gene is TRBV5-4, the J gene TRBJ2-3; TRBD2 agrees at 9 bases. The CDR3 consists of 16 residues. Germline V gene data show CDR1 as SGHNT and CDR2 as YYREEE (reference sequence). V trimming: 4 bases; J trimming: 2 bases; junction bases outside the gene matches: 8. This CDR3 is CASSKIAGDPTDTQYF. CDR3 sequence (DNA): TGTGCCAGCAGCAAGATAGCGGGGGACCCCACAGATACGCAGTATTTT. The full variable domain, in which reference TRBV5-4 and TRBJ2-3 provide the parts outside the CDR3, is ETGVTQSPTHLIKTRGQQVTLRCSSQSGHNTVSWYQQALGQGPQFIFQYYREEENGRGNFPPRFSGLQFPNYSSELNVNALELDDSALYLCASSKIAGDPTDTQYFGPGTRLTVL.

The chain employs TRBV4-2 and TRBJ2-7; 7 bases align to TRBD2. The CDR3 is 15 residues long. CDR1 and CDR2 (germline): LGHNA, YNFKEQ. V lost 0 bases, J lost 5 bases, and 7 bases stayed unmatched. Here the CDR3 reads CASSQDKLASDEQYF. The CDR3 coding sequence is TGTGCCAGCAGCCAAGATAAACTAGCGAGCGACGAGCAGTACTTC.

The table lists this clone with a few counts. The chain is built from TRBV10-3 and TRBJ2-1; 7 nucleotides match TRBD1. Losses at the gene ends were 4 bases for V and 6 bases for J; bases not matched to a gene: 9. CDR1 and CDR2 from the germline V gene are ENHRY and SYGVKD. CDR3 length: 15 residues. The CDR3 DNA sequence: TGTGCCATCAGTGTCGACAGGGTGGGGACCAATGAGCAGTTCTTC. It is translated as CAISVDRVGTNEQFF.

The chain couples TRBV7-3 to TRBJ1-2; 10 bases map to TRBD1. The CDR3 sequence is 16 residues long. Trimming removed 6 bases from V and 6 bases from J; junction bases left unmatched: 13. Germline assignment: CDR1 SGHTA and CDR2 FQGTGA. The CDR3 region has the DNA TGTGCCAGCAGTCTTAAGTTCTCGGGACAGGGGAATGGCTACACCTTC. Its protein is CASSLKFSGQGNGYTF.

This clone was recorded at least ten times. This sequence joins TRBV13 and TRBJ2-7, with D hard to call. V was shortened by 3 bases and J by 5 bases, with 11 bases between the two germline ends. Per the germline V gene, CDR1 is PRHDT and CDR2 is FYEKMQ (reference sequence). The CDR3 loop spans 13 amino acids. The CDR3 DNA reads TGTGCCAGCAGCTTTGCTGCCCTTGACGAGCAGTACGTC. Protein: CASSFAALDEQYV.

The table lists this clone with a few counts. The chain links TRBV6-5 to TRBJ2-7; TRBD1 aligns across 7 bases. This CDR3 has 13 amino acids. Trimming cost V 6 bases and J 4 bases; bases outside gene matches: 6. Per the germline V gene, CDR1 is MNHEY and CDR2 is SVGAGI. The CDR3 sequence: CASSVTGRYEQYF. The CDR3, as DNA: TGTGCCAGCAGCGTGACAGGGAGATACGAGCAGTACTTC.

V is TRBV2 and J is TRBJ2-3; D is unresolved. CDR3 length: 14 residues. The V gene lost 4 bases and the J gene lost 8 bases, with 16 bases spanning the gap. Germline V CDR1 and CDR2: SNHLY, FYNNEI. The CDR3 spells CASSAVRSSGTQYF. CDR3 DNA: TGTGCCAGCAGTGCGGTACGTTCAAGTGGTACGCAGTATTTT. Based on the CDR3 plus reference TRBV2 and TRBJ2-3, the full variable domain is EPEVTQTPSHQVTQMGQEVILRCVPISNHLYFYWYRQILGQKVEFLVSFYNNEISEKSEIFDDQFSVERPDGSNFTLKIRSTKLEDSAMYFCASSAVRSSGTQYFGPGTRLTVL.

The table lists this clone with a few counts. The rearrangement uses TRBV7-9 and TRBJ2-5; D is unresolved. CDR3 length: 17 residues. The V end was cut by 1 base, the J end by 2 bases, with 17 bases between. The germline CDR1 and CDR2 sequences are SEHNR and FQNEAQ (reference sequence). DNA for the CDR3: TGTGCCAGCAGCTTAGAAGCAGGAGTTCTAGTGCAAGAGACCCAGTACTTC. Its protein product is CASSLEAGVLVQETQYF.

This clone was seen more than once but under ten times. Other DNA sequences in this specimen translate into the identical CDR3. The chain carries TRBV7-2 and TRBJ2-1; D ambiguous. V lost 6 bases and J 1 base, leaving 4 bases between the germline ends. This CDR3 region has 12 residues. The germline gives CDR1 SGHTA, CDR2 FQGNSA. The CDR3 loop reads CASSASYNEQFF. CDR3 DNA sequence: TGTGCCAGCAGTGCGTCCTACAATGAGCAGTTCTTC.

The rearrangement joins TRBV29-1 to TRBJ2-7; D gene ambiguous. V dropped 4 bases and J dropped 0 bases, with 4 bases sitting between them. The CDR3 loop spans 11 amino acids. Germline CDR1 SQVTM, CDR2 ANQGSEA. The CDR3 region has the DNA TGCAGCGTTGTTGCCTCCTACGAGCAGTACTTC. This gives the protein CSVVASYEQYF.

This clone was seen a handful of times. The chain has TRBV21-1 and TRBJ2-5. TRBV21-1 is termed a pseudogene. The CDR3 consists of 13 residues. CDR3 residues: CASHPVGQETQYF. DNA for the CDR3: TGTGCCAGCCATCCGGTTGGACAAGAGACCCAGTACTTC.

This chain links TRBV9 with TRBJ2-3; D unclear. The V end was cut by 1 base, the J end by 2 bases, with 11 bases between. CDR3 length equals 15 residues. Per the germline V gene, CDR1 is SGDLS and CDR2 is YYNGEE. Written as DNA, the CDR3 is TGTGCCAGCAGCGTAATGACCGCAACCACAGATACGCAGTATTTT. As protein: CASSVMTATTDTQYF.

V and J are TRBV14 and TRBJ1-1; D uncertain. The V gene's germline CDR1 is SGHDN and CDR2 FVKESK. The CDR3 has 11 amino acids. V lost 2 bases, J lost 11 bases, and 9 bases lay in between. The CDR3 spells CASSQSTVAFF. For the CDR3, the DNA is TGTGCCAGCAGCCAAAGTACGGTGGCTTTCTTT. The full variable domain, in which reference TRBV14 and TRBJ1-1 provide the parts outside the CDR3, is EAGVTQFPSHSVIEKGQTVTLRCDPISGHDNLYWYRRVMGKEIKFLLHFVKESKQDESGMPNNRFLAERTGGTYSTLKVQPAELEDSGVYFCASSQSTVAFFGQGTRLTVV.

This chain uses TRBV4-3 with TRBJ2-2; no clear D. This CDR3 contains 13 residues. Trimming took 0 bases from V and 8 from J, leaving 7 bases between them. CDR1 and CDR2 (germline): LGHNA, YSLEER. CDR3 in amino acids: CASSQDRGGELFF. As DNA, the CDR3 is TGCGCCAGCAGCCAAGATAGAGGAGGGGAGCTGTTTTTT.

This clone was recorded a few times. Here the CDR3 omits its conserved ending phenylalanine or tryptophan, so a read error is the likely source. No DNA is shown, since the ends of the CDR3 on it are uncertain; the CDR3 is the one TCRdb lists. The genes are TRBV6-4 and TRBJ2-7; the table's D call of TRBD1 was not tested on the DNA. The CDR3 length equals 10 residues, ends included. Germline assignment: CDR1 MRHNA and CDR2 SNTAGT. This CDR3 is CASRTDRFFN.

The CDR3 region is CASSYSGDSSGYTF. Written as DNA, the CDR3 is TGTGCCAGCAGTTACTCAGGGGATTCCTCAGGCTACACCTTC. V and J are TRBV6-6 and TRBJ1-2, with D maybe TRBD1 (5 bases). This CDR3 has 14 residues. Germline lookup yields CDR1 MNHNY and CDR2 SVGAGI (reference sequence). Trimming pared 0 bases from V and 8 bases from J, leaving 13 bases between.

This clone occurred a few times. The chain couples TRBV29-1 to TRBJ1-2, with D perhaps TRBD1 (6 bases). Germline V gene lookup returns CDR1 SQVTM and CDR2 ANQGSEA. The CDR3 totals 13 residues. V lost 7 bases and J lost 4, with 16 bases in between. The CDR3 loop is CSASQGRVYGYTF. CDR3 coding DNA: TGCAGCGCCTCTCAGGGGCGGGTCTATGGCTACACCTTC.